This T cell receptor (beta chain) was documented in a study of siplizumab effects on memory and regulatory T cells. CDR3 length equals 15 residues. Per the germline V gene, CDR1 is SGHRS and CDR2 is YFSETQ. The V gene lost 1 base and the J gene lost 0 bases, with 11 bases spanning the gap. Regarding the study as a whole: Unstimulated subsets contained matches for only a minor fraction of alloreactive clones. Suppression by proliferating Tregs derived from siplizumab cultures was not verified.

This table comes from immunoSEQ multiplex PCR, and its TCRdb copy is limited to in-frame clones, with some not included. The sample holds around 86,000 clones, approximately 95% seen once. Regarding this clone: The target antigen is unknown.

The gene calls are TRBV5-1 and TRBJ2-7; no definite D call. This sequence originates from a human donor in good health. Sample: non-Treg CD4+ T cells sorted from blood. The CDR3, as DNA: TGCGCCAGCAGCTTGTTGGCAGGAAGCTCCTACGAGCAGTACTTC. Translating gives CASSLLAGSSYEQYF.